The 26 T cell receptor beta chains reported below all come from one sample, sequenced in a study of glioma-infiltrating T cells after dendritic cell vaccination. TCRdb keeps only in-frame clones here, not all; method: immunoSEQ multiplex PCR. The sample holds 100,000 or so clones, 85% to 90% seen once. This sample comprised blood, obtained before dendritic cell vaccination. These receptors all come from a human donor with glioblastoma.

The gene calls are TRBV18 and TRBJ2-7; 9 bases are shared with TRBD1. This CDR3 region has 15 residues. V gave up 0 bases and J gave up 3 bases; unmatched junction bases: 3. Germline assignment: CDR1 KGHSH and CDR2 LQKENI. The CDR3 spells CASSPPSGQGYEQYF. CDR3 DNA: TGTGCCAGCTCACCACCTTCGGGACAGGGCTACGAGCAGTACTTC.

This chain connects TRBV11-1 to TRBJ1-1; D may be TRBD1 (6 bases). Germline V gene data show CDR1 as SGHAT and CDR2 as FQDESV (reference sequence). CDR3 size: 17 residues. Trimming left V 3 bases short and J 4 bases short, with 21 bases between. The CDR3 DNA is TGTGCCAGCAGCTTCGGCAACCCAGGGACATGGGGCACTGAAGCTTTCTTT. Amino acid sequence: CASSFGNPGTWGTEAFF.

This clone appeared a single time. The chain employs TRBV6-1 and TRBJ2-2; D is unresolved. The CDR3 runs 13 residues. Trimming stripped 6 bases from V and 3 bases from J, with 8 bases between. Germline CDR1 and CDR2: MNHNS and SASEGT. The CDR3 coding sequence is TGTGCCAGCAGCAGCACAGACACCGGGGAGCTGTTTTTT. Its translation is CASSSTDTGELFF.

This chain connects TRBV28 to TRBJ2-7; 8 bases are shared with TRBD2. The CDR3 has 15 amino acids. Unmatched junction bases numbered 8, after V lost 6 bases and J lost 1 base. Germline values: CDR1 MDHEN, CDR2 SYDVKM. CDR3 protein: CASRRAGALSYEQYF. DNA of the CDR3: TGTGCCAGCAGGCGAGCGGGGGCCCTATCCTACGAGCAGTACTTC.

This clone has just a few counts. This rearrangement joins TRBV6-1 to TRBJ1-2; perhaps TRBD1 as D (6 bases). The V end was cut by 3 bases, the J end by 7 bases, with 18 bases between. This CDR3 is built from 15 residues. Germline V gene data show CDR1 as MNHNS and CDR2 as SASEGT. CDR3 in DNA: TGTGCCAGCAGTGAGGGGCCAGGGGATTCTCGTGGCTACACCTTC. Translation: CASSEGPGDSRGYTF.

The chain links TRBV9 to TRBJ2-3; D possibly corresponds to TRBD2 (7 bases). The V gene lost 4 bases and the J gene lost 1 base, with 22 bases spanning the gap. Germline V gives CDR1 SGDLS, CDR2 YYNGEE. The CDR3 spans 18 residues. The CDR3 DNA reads TGTGCCAGCAGCCCCCTCGTGGGGGGGGGCCGGGGCACAGATACGCAGTATTTT. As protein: CASSPLVGGGRGTDTQYF.

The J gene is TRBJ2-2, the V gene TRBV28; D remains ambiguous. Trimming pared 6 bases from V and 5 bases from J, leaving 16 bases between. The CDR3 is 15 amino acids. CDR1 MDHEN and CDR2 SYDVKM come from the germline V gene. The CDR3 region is CASSPLGFETGELFF. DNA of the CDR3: TGTGCCAGCAGCCCCCTAGGCTTCGAGACCGGGGAGCTGTTTTTT.

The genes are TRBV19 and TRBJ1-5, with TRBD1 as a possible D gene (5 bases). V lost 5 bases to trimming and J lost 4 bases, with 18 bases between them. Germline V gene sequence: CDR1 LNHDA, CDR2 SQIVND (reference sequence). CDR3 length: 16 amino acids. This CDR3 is CASSHAGGELNQPQHF. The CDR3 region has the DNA TGTGCCAGTAGTCATGCCGGGGGTGAATTAAATCAGCCCCAGCATTTT.

CDR3 sequence: CASKADRVDTGELFF. The DNA of the CDR3 is TGTGCCAGTAAGGCGGACAGGGTGGACACCGGGGAGCTGTTTTTT. The chain has TRBV19 and TRBJ2-2; 8 bases align to TRBD1. Losses at the gene ends were 7 bases for V and 3 bases for J; bases not matched to a gene: 7. The CDR3 consists of 15 residues. CDR1 LNHDA and CDR2 SQIVND come from the germline V gene (reference sequence).

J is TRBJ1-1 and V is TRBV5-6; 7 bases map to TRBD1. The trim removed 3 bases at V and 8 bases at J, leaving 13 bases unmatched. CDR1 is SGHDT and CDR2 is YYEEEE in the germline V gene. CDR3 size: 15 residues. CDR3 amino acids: CASSSQEWDRSEAFF. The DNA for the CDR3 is TGTGCCAGCAGCTCCCAGGAATGGGACAGATCAGAAGCTTTCTTT.

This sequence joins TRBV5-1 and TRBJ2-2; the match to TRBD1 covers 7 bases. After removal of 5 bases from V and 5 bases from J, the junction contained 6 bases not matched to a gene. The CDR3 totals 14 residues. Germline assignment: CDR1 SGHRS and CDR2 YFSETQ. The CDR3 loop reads CASRQGRTTGELFF. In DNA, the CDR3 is TGCGCCAGCAGACAGGGGAGAACGACCGGGGAGCTGTTTTTT. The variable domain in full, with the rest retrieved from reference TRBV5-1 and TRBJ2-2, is KAGVTQTPRYLIKTRGQQVTLSCSPISGHRSVSWYQQTPGQGLQFLFEYFSETQRNKGNFPGRFSGRQFSNSRSEMNVSTLELGDSALYLCASRQGRTTGELFFGEGSRLTVL.

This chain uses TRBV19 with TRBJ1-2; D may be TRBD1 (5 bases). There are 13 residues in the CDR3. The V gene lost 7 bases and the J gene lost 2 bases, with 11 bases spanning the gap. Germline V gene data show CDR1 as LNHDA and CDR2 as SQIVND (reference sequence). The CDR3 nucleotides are TGTGCCAGTACCAAGGGACTCAACTATGGCTACACCTTC. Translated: CASTKGLNYGYTF. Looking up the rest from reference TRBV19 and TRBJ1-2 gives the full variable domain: DGGITQSPKYLFRKEGQNVTLSCEQNLNHDAMYWYRQDPGQGLRLIYYSQIVNDFQKGDIAEGYSVSREKKESFPLTVTSAQKNPTAFYLCASTKGLNYGYTFGSGTRLTVV.

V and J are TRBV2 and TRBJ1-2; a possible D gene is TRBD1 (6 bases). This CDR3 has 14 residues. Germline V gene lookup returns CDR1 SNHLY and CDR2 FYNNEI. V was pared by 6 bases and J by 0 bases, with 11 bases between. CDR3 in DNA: TGTGCCAGCAGGTCGACAGGTACTAACTATGGCTACACCTTC. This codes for CASRSTGTNYGYTF. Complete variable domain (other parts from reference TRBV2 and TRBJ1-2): EPEVTQTPSHQVTQMGQEVILRCVPISNHLYFYWYRQILGQKVEFLVSFYNNEISEKSEIFDDQFSVERPDGSNFTLKIRSTKLEDSAMYFCASRSTGTNYGYTFGSGTRLTVV.

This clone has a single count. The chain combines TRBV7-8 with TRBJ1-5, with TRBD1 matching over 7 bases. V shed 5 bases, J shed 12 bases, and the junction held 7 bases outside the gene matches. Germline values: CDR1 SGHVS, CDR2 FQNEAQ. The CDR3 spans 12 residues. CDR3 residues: CASSLGTADQHF. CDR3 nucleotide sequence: TGTGCCAGCAGCCTCGGGACAGCAGACCAGCATTTT.

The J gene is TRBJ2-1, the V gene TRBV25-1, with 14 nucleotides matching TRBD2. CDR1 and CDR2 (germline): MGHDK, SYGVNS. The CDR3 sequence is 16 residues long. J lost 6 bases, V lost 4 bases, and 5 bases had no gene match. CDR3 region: CASSAHGTSGGNEQFF. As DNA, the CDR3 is TGTGCCAGCAGTGCACACGGGACTAGCGGGGGCAATGAGCAGTTCTTC.

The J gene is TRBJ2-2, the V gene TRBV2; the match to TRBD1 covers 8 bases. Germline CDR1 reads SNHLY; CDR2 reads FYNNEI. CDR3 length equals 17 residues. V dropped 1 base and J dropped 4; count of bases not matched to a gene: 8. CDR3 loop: CASSEGRGQGPTGELFF. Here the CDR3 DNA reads TGTGCCAGCAGTGAAGGACGCGGACAGGGCCCCACCGGGGAGCTGTTTTTT.

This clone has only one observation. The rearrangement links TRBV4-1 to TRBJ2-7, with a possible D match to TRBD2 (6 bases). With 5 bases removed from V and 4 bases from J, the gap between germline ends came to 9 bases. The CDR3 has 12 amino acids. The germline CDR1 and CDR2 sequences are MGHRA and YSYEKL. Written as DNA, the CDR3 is TGCGCCAGCAGCGACGGACTATACGAGCAGTACTTC. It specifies CASSDGLYEQYF.

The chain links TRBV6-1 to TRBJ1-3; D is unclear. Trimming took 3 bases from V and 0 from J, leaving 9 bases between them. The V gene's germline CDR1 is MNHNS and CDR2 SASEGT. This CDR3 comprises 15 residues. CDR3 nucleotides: TGTGCCAGCAGTGAGCAGGCAATCTCTGGAAACACCATATATTTT. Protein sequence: CASSEQAISGNTIYF.

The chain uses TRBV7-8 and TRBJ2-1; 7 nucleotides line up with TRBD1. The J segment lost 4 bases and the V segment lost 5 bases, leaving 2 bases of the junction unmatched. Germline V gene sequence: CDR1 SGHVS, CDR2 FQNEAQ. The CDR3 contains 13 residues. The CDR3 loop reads CASSPQGYNEQFF. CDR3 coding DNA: TGTGCCAGCAGCCCACAGGGGTACAATGAGCAGTTCTTC. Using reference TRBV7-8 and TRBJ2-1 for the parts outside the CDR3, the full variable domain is GAGVSQSPRYKVAKRGQDVALRCDPISGHVSLFWYQQALGQGPEFLTYFQNEAQLDKSGLPSDRFFAERPEGSVSTLKIQRTQQEDSAVYLCASSPQGYNEQFFGPGTRLTVL.

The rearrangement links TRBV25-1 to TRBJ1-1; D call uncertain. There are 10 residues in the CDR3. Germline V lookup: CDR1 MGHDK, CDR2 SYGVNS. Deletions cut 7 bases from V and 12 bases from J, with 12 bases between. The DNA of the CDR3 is TGTGCCAGCATGGGCATTTTGACTTTCTTT. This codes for CASMGILTFF. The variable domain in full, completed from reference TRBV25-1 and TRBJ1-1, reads EADIYQTPRYLVIGTGKKITLECSQTMGHDKMYWYQQDPGMELHLIHYSYGVNSTEKGDLSSESTVSRIRTEHFPLTLESARPSHTSQYLCASMGILTFFGQGTRLTVV.

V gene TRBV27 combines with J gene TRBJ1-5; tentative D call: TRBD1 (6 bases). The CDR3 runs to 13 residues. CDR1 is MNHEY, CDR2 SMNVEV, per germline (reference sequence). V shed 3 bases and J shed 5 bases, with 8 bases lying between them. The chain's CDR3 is CASSFYRDQPQHF. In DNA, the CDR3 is TGTGCCAGCAGTTTCTACAGGGATCAGCCCCAGCATTTT.

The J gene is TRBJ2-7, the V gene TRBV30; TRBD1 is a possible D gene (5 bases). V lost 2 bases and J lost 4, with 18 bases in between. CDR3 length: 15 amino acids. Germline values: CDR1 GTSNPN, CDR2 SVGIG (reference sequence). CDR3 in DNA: TGTGCCTGGAGTTCACCATCCTCCAGGGTTTACGAGCAGTACTTC. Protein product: CAWSSPSSRVYEQYF. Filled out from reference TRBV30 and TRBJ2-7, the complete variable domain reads SQTIHQWPATLVQPVGSPLSLECTVEGTSNPNLYWYRQAAGRGLQLLFYSVGIGQISSEVPQNLSASRPQDRQFILSSKKLLLSDSGFYLCAWSSPSSRVYEQYFGPGTRLTVT.

Here the CDR3 reads CASSLGGLAENTEAFF. The CDR3 nucleotides read TGTGCCAGCAGCTTAGGTGGGCTGGCAGAGAACACTGAAGCTTTCTTT. The chain uses TRBV11-2 and TRBJ1-1; unclear D gene. CDR1 SGHAT and CDR2 FQNNGV come from the germline V gene. V was pared by 1 base and J by 1 base, with 13 bases between. The CDR3 runs 16 residues. Variable domain in full (rest from reference TRBV11-2 and TRBJ1-1): EAGVAQSPRYKIIEKRQSVAFWCNPISGHATLYWYQQILGQGPKLLIQFQNNGVVDDSQLPKDRFSAERLKGVDSTLKIQPAKLEDSAVYLCASSLGGLAENTEAFFGQGTRLTVV.

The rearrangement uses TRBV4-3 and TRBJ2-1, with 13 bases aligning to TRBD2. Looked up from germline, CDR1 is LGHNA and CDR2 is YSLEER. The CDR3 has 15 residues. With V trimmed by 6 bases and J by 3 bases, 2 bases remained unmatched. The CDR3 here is CASSRTSGGYNEQFF. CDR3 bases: TGCGCCAGCAGTCGGACTAGCGGGGGCTACAATGAGCAGTTCTTC.

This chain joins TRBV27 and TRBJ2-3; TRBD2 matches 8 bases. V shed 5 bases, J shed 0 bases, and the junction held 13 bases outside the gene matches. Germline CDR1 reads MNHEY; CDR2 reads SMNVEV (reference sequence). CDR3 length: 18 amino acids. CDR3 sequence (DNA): TGTGCCAGCAGTGGCCCCAGCGGGGGCCGGACTAGCACAGATACGCAGTATTTT. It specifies CASSGPSGGRTSTDTQYF.

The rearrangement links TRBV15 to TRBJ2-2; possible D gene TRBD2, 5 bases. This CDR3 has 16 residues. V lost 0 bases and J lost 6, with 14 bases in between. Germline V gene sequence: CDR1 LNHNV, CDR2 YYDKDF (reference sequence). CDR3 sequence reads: CATSRDRRGRAGELFF. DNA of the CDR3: TGTGCCACCAGCAGAGATCGGCGAGGGCGGGCCGGGGAGCTGTTTTTT.